The clone carrying this T cell receptor beta chain appeared a single time. This sample is part of a study of CD8 T cells in Susac syndrome. It was with random hexamers that roughly 0.5 to 1 ug RNA was reverse transcribed. In TCRdb, the immunoSEQ multiplex PCR reads were re-called with MiXCR into one record per CDR3 protein. The sample comprises 100,000 or so distinct CDR3 sequences, 95% of which are singletons, and roughly 0.29% rests with the top ten. The V gene's germline CDR1 is SEHNR and CDR2 FQNEAQ (reference sequence). This CDR3 has 15 amino acids. The J segment lost 1 base and the V segment lost 5 bases, leaving 3 bases of the junction unmatched.

The chain couples TRBV7-9 to TRBJ2-7; 12 nucleotides line up with TRBD2. Material for sequencing was CD8+ T cells from PBMCs. This clonotype was obtained from a human donor with Susac syndrome. CDR3 nucleotides: TGTGCCAGCAGCGCGACTAGCGGGAGATCCTACGAGCAGTACTTC. It yields the protein CASSATSGRSYEQYF. The full variable domain, with the rest looked up from reference TRBV7-9 and TRBJ2-7, is DTGVSQNPRHKITKRGQNVTFRCDPISEHNRLYWYRQTLGQGPEFLTYFQNEAQLEKSRLLSDRFSAERPKGSFSTLEIQRTEQGDSAMYLCASSATSGRSYEQYFGPGTRLTVT.